The 28 T cell receptor beta chains below all came from one sample that was sequenced in a study of type 1 regulatory T cells. MiXCR, applied by TCRdb to the reads, yields one record per CDR3 protein. The table records approximately 100,000 distinct CDR3 sequences, roughly a third of them present only once. The specimen was CD4+ T cells, either the whole sample or a sorted fraction (not recorded which). The receptor set was obtained from a human donor in good health.

The V and J genes are TRBV20-1 and TRBJ1-1; a weak D match, TRBD1 (6 bases). Germline V gene sequence: CDR1 DFQATT, CDR2 SNEGSKA (reference sequence). The CDR3 runs to 12 residues. The V end lost 6 bases, the J end lost 1 base, and 9 bases lay between the germline ends. CDR3 in DNA: TGCAGTGCGATGACAGGGAACACTGAAGCTTTCTTT. Its translation is CSAMTGNTEAFF.

Only a few counts were recorded for this clonotype. The J gene is TRBJ2-2, the V gene TRBV25-1; D call uncertain. The germline CDR1 and CDR2 sequences are MGHDK and SYGVNS. This CDR3 is built from 13 residues. Between the trimmed V and J ends, which lost 0 bases and 6 bases, there was a span of 5 bases. The CDR3 region is CASSEYRSGELFF. The CDR3, as DNA: TGTGCCAGCAGTGAATATCGGTCCGGGGAGCTGTTTTTT.

The rearrangement uses TRBV4-3 and TRBJ2-5, with D possibly TRBD2 on 6 matching bases. The V end lost 1 base, the J end lost 1 base, and 13 bases lay between the germline ends. Germline-derived CDR1 and CDR2 are LGHNA and YSLEER. This CDR3 comprises 16 residues. The CDR3: CASSQGLGSGQETQYF. As DNA, the CDR3 is TGCGCCAGCAGCCAAGGGTTGGGTAGCGGCCAAGAGACCCAGTACTTC.

The genes are TRBV7-8 and TRBJ1-5; D is perhaps TRBD1 (5 bases). In germline, CDR1 is SGHVS, CDR2 FQNEAQ. This CDR3 spans 15 amino acids. V was cut by 1 base and J by 1 base, with 8 bases left in between. The CDR3 spells CASSLGRQSNQPQHF. The CDR3, as DNA: TGTGCCAGCAGCTTAGGACGACAGAGCAATCAGCCCCAGCATTTT.

The chain combines TRBV5-4 with TRBJ2-5, with a weak D call TRBD1 (5 bases). In germline, CDR1 is SGHNT, CDR2 YYREEE (reference sequence). The V end lost 0 bases, the J end lost 2 bases, and 8 bases lay between the germline ends. CDR3 length: 14 residues. Written as DNA, the CDR3 is TGTGCCAGCAGCTTGGGGGCAGGGCAAGAGACCCAGTACTTC. Protein sequence: CASSLGAGQETQYF.

The chain links TRBV19 to TRBJ1-2, with D uncertain. Trimming took off 7 bases at V and 5 bases at J, with 11 bases between the two ends. CDR1 and CDR2 (germline): LNHDA, SQIVND (reference sequence). This CDR3 contains 12 residues. The CDR3 DNA reads TGTGCCAGTACCTATGGGCATTATGGCTACACCTTC. Translated, it gives CASTYGHYGYTF.

The chain uses TRBV7-9 and TRBJ2-7, with 7 nucleotides matching TRBD1. Germline V lookup: CDR1 SEHNR, CDR2 FQNEAQ (reference sequence). With V trimmed by 7 bases and J by 4 bases, 4 bases remained unmatched. This CDR3 contains 12 residues. The CDR3 nucleotides read TGTGCCAGCATGGGACAGCGGTACGAGCAGTACTTC. It translates to CASMGQRYEQYF.

The rearrangement links TRBV5-1 to TRBJ2-2; no firm D call. CDR1 is SGHRS and CDR2 is YFSETQ in the germline V gene. This CDR3 is built from 14 residues. Trimming shortened V by 0 bases and J by 9 bases, and 12 bases separated the two germline ends. The CDR3, as DNA: TGCGCCAGCAGCTTGGAGGCTGGCCGCCGGGAGCTGTTTTTT. Translation: CASSLEAGRRELFF. Full variable domain (missing parts from reference TRBV5-1 and TRBJ2-2): KAGVTQTPRYLIKTRGQQVTLSCSPISGHRSVSWYQQTPGQGLQFLFEYFSETQRNKGNFPGRFSGRQFSNSRSEMNVSTLELGDSALYLCASSLEAGRRELFFGEGSRLTVL.

The genes are TRBV20-1 and TRBJ2-5; the D gene is possibly TRBD2 (6 bases). Trimming removed 3 bases at V and 5 bases at J, with 22 bases between. The germline V gene has CDR1 DFQATT and CDR2 SNEGSKA (reference sequence). The CDR3 has 16 amino acids. The CDR3 region is CSASPWEEVSRETQYF. The CDR3 DNA follows: TGCAGTGCTAGTCCGTGGGAGGAAGTTTCCAGGGAGACCCAGTACTTC.

This clonotype was observed a handful of times. The V gene is TRBV7-2, the J gene TRBJ2-3; D not resolved. Germline V gene data show CDR1 as SGHTA and CDR2 as FQGNSA. The CDR3 consists of 13 residues. V lost 1 base and J lost 4, with 6 bases in between. The CDR3, as DNA: TGTGCCAGCAGCTTAGGAGCCCCAGATACGCAGTATTTT. Protein product: CASSLGAPDTQYF.

This clonotype occurred a few times. This sequence joins TRBV27 and TRBJ1-2; 8 positions agree with TRBD1. V lost 8 bases to trimming and J lost 2 bases; unmatched junction nucleotides: 4. Germline-derived CDR1 and CDR2 are MNHEY and SMNVEV (reference sequence). CDR3 length equals 13 residues. This CDR3 reads CASGDRPNYGYTF. As DNA, the CDR3 is TGTGCCAGCGGGGACAGGCCGAACTATGGCTACACCTTC.

This clonotype was detected only a few times. The chain combines TRBV30 with TRBJ1-5, with unresolved D. V gave up 0 bases and J gave up 3 bases, with 6 bases separating them. This CDR3 region has 13 residues. Germline assignment: CDR1 GTSNPN and CDR2 SVGIG (reference sequence). For the CDR3, the DNA is TGTGCCTGGAGTGTAAATGCCAATCAGCCCCAGCATTTT. Protein: CAWSVNANQPQHF.

The rearrangement uses TRBV30 and TRBJ1-4; D gene uncertain. There are 14 residues in the CDR3. The V gene lost 2 bases and the J gene lost 10 bases, with 17 bases spanning the gap. Germline V CDR1 and CDR2: GTSNPN, SVGIG (reference sequence). CDR3 region: CAWSPPDGLGKLFF. The CDR3 DNA is TGTGCCTGGAGTCCCCCTGACGGGCTCGGAAAACTGTTTTTT.

This clonotype was recorded a few times. The chain employs TRBV6-5 and TRBJ2-7; 10 nucleotides agree with TRBD1. CDR3 size: 16 residues. CDR1 and CDR2 (germline): MNHEY, SVGAGI. Germline trimming cut 10 bases from V and 5 bases from J; bases unmatched to any gene: 17. For the CDR3, the DNA is TGTGCCAACCTCCGGGACAGGGGTCTAGAGGCCCACGAGCAGTACTTC. It translates to CANLRDRGLEAHEQYF.

This clonotype was counted a few times. This chain's CDR3 is CASSQDWSGAEAFF. The CDR3 region has the DNA TGCGCCAGCAGCCAAGATTGGTCAGGGGCTGAAGCTTTCTTT. The chain combines TRBV4-3 with TRBJ1-1, with a tentative D call TRBD1 (6 bases). The V and J ends lost 0 bases and 6 bases respectively, with 11 bases between them. The CDR3 runs 14 residues. In germline, CDR1 is LGHNA, CDR2 YSLEER.

The V and J genes are TRBV7-3 and TRBJ2-7; unclear D gene. Trimming left V 5 bases short and J 3 bases short, with 11 bases between. The CDR3 totals 13 residues. Germline CDR1 reads SGHTA; CDR2 reads FQGTGA. The CDR3 is CASSKSSYYEQYF. In nucleotides, the CDR3 is TGTGCCAGCAGCAAAAGTTCCTACTACGAGCAGTACTTC.

This clonotype occurred a few times. The chain has TRBV29-1 and TRBJ2-5, with TRBD2 identical over 10 bases. The CDR3 contains 11 residues. V shed 7 bases, J shed 5 bases, and the junction held 1 base outside the gene matches. Germline V gene lookup returns CDR1 SQVTM and CDR2 ANQGSEA. The CDR3 here is CSGGLAETQYF. CDR3 DNA: TGCAGCGGGGGACTAGCGGAGACCCAGTACTTC.

V is TRBV20-1 and J is TRBJ2-3; 15 nucleotides align to TRBD2. The V gene's germline CDR1 is DFQATT and CDR2 SNEGSKA (reference sequence). The CDR3 contains 19 residues. J gave up 5 bases and V 3 bases, and 15 bases lay outside the gene matches. CDR3 bases: TGCAGTGCTAGTCCCTCTGGACTAGCGGGAGGGCCTGTTGGAGATACGCAGTATTTT. Its protein is CSASPSGLAGGPVGDTQYF.

The CDR3 region is CASSQVLGQNNSPLHF. Written as DNA, the CDR3 is TGTGCCAGCAGCCAAGTCCTCGGACAGAATAATTCACCCCTCCACTTT. The chain uses TRBV3-1 and TRBJ1-6, with D possibly matching TRBD1 (6 bases). CDR1 is LGHDT and CDR2 is YNNKEL in the germline V gene (reference sequence). The CDR3 length is 16 residues. V gave up 1 base and J gave up 5 bases, with 12 bases separating them.

In this sample, this clonotype turned up many times. The V call is TRBV20-1, the J call TRBJ2-3, with unresolved D. Per the germline V gene, CDR1 is DFQATT and CDR2 is SNEGSKA (reference sequence). The CDR3 spans 12 residues. The ends were cut back, 1 base at V and 5 bases at J, with 7 bases in the middle. Here the CDR3 reads CSARALQDTQYF. The DNA of the CDR3 is TGCAGTGCTAGAGCCCTACAAGATACGCAGTATTTT.

V gene TRBV6-5 combines with J gene TRBJ2-4, with 12 bases that match TRBD2. The CDR3 is 17 residues long. V dropped 6 bases and J dropped 2; count of bases not matched to a gene: 8. Germline V gene lookup returns CDR1 MNHEY and CDR2 SVGAGI. CDR3 DNA: TGTGCCAGCAGATCACTAGCGGGAGGATCACCCAAAAACATTCAGTACTTC. Encoded protein: CASRSLAGGSPKNIQYF.

This clonotype was counted only a few times. The chain is built from TRBV6-1 and TRBJ2-1; no reliable D call. With 7 bases removed from V and 13 bases from J, the gap between germline ends came to 8 bases. This CDR3 is 9 amino acids long. Germline CDR1 is MNHNS and CDR2 is SASEGT. This chain's CDR3 is CASKNGQFF. CDR3 nucleotide sequence: TGTGCCAGCAAGAACGGACAGTTCTTC.

J is TRBJ1-4 and V is TRBV14, with D uncertain. CDR1 and CDR2 (germline): SGHDN, FVKESK. The CDR3 covers 16 residues. The germline V and J ends were trimmed by 0 bases and 7 bases, with 15 bases remaining between them. The DNA for the CDR3 is TGTGCCAGCAGCCAAGATTTGGGGATCGCCGGTGAAAAACTGTTTTTT. Amino acids: CASSQDLGIAGEKLFF.

To note about this clonotype: In this CDR3 the conserved last residue, phenylalanine or tryptophan, is missing, so a read error is likely. The chain recombines TRBV20-1 with TRBJ1-2; D gene uncertain. From germline, CDR1 is DFQATT and CDR2 SNEGSKA (reference sequence). V was trimmed by 5 bases and J by 4 bases, leaving 17 bases between them. CDR3 length: 14 amino acids. CDR3 DNA: TGCAGTGCTCAAGGGCTTCAGCTCTTCTATGGCTACACCATC. This sequence encodes CSAQGLQLFYGYTI.

This clonotype was seen a few times. The V call is TRBV20-1, the J call TRBJ2-7; 10 positions agree with TRBD1. CDR1 and CDR2 from the germline V gene are DFQATT and SNEGSKA (reference sequence). The CDR3 sequence is 13 residues long. J gave up 3 bases and V 6 bases, and 5 bases lay outside the gene matches. The CDR3 spells CSAPGTGDYEQYF. The DNA of the CDR3 is TGCAGTGCGCCCGGGACAGGGGACTACGAGCAGTACTTC.

This clonotype has a single count. As DNA, the CDR3 is TGCAGTGCTAGTCAAGCGGACAGCACAGATACGCAGTATTTT. Residues: CSASQADSTDTQYF. The chain links TRBV20-1 to TRBJ2-3; D perhaps matches TRBD2 (5 bases). V shed 3 bases and J shed 0 bases, with 10 bases lying between them. CDR1 is DFQATT, CDR2 SNEGSKA, per germline (reference sequence). The CDR3 length is 14 residues.

CDR3: CASRAPHGGQGDEQFF. DNA of the CDR3: TGTGCCAGCAGGGCCCCCCATGGGGGACAGGGGGATGAGCAGTTCTTC. V and J are TRBV6-5 and TRBJ2-1; 11 bases line up with TRBD1. The CDR3 length is 16 residues. CDR1 and CDR2 from the germline V gene are MNHEY and SVGAGI. The junction had 12 bases not matched to a gene; V was cut back by 6 bases and J by 8 bases.

This clonotype was observed a single time. The rearrangement uses TRBV6-1 and TRBJ1-5, with D hard to call. The CDR3 has 15 residues. The germline V gene has CDR1 MNHNS and CDR2 SASEGT. Trimming removed 9 bases from V and 1 base from J, with 16 bases in between. This CDR3 is CASNRAGGSNQPQHF. CDR3 nucleotide sequence: TGTGCCAGTAACCGGGCCGGCGGAAGCAATCAGCCCCAGCATTTT.